This TCR beta chain comes out of a study of T cells in Graves' hyperthyroidism and ophthalmopathy. CDR3 length: 14 amino acids. V was clipped by 8 bases and J by 0 bases, with 11 bases between them. With a duration under 2 months, the hyperthyroidism was newly diagnosed in patients aged 18 to 65. Researchers amplified the TCR beta CDR3 regions from RNA transcripts. First-round RT-PCR of the TCR CDR3 relied on the HTBI primer set. TCRdb independently ran MiXCR on the multiplex PCR reads; one entry per CDR3 protein. The table shows about 590,000 distinct CDR3 sequences, with more than 15% occurring only once. With regard to this clonotype: As yet, its antigen is unknown. One base away lies a much larger clone, so this may be a sequencing read error.

Study-wide points: A median 6.5 months before onset, the model predicted ophthalmopathy. Ophthalmopathy cases were set apart from stable hyperthyroidism by a 13 V-J model.

The source is a woman aged 25 to 39 with Graves' hyperthyroidism. This chain links TRBV12-3 or TRBV12-4 with TRBJ2-4, with unresolved D. The specimen sequenced was blood. The chain's CDR3 is CASGGRLAKNIQYF. CDR3 nucleotides: TGTGCCAGCGGCGGACGGCTAGCCAAAAACATTCAGTACTTC.